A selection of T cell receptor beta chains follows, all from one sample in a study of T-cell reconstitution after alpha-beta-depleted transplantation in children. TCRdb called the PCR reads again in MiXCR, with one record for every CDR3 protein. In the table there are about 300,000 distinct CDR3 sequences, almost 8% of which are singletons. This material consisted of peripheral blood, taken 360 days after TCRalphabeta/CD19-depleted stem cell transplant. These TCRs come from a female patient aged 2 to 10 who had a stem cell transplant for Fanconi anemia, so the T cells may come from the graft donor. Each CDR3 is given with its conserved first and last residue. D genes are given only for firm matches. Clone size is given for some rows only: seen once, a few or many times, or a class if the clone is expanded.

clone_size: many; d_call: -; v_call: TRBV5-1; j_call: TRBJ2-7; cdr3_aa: CASSLDGSTAYEQYF; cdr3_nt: TGCGCCAGCAGCTTGGACGGTAGCACAGCCTACGAGCAGTACTTC
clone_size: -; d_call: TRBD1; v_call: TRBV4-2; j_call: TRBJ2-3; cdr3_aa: CASSQAQGVGDTQYF; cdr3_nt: TGTGCCAGCAGCCAAGCTCAGGGGGTAGGGGATACGCAGTATTTT
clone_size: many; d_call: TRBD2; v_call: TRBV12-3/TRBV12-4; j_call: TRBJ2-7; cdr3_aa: CASSSWTSGRADEQYF; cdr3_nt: TGTGCCAGCAGTTCCTGGACTAGCGGGAGGGCTGACGAGCAGTACTTC
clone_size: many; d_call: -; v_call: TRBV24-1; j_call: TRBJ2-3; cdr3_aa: CATSDDRRPTDTQYF; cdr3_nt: TGTGCCACCAGTGATGATAGGAGGCCCACAGATACGCAGTATTTT
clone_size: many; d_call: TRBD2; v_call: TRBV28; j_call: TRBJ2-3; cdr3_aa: CASSLRPSGATDTQYF; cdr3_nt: TGTGCCAGCAGTTTGCGGCCTAGCGGAGCCACAGATACGCAGTATTTT
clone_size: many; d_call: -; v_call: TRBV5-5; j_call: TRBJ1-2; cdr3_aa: CASSLEGFGGYTF; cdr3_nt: TGTGCCAGCAGCCTGGAGGGGTTTGGCGGCTACACCTTC
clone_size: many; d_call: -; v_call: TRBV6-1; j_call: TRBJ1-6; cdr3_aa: CASSDRDNSPLHF; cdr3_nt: TGTGCCAGCAGTGACAGGGATAATTCACCCCTCCACTTT
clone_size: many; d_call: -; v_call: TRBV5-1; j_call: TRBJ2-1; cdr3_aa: CASSLYVPSYNEQFF; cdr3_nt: TGCGCCAGCAGCTTGTACGTACCATCCTACAATGAGCAGTTCTTC
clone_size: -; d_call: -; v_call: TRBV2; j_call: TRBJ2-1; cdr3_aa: CAFSFRGGTGKFF; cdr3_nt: TGTGCCTTCAGTTTCCGGGGGGGGACAGGGAAGTTCTTC
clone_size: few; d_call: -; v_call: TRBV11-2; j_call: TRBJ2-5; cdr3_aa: CASSLGLAAYQETQYF; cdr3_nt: TGTGCCAGCAGCTTAGGCCTGGCAGCCTACCAAGAGACCCAGTACTTC
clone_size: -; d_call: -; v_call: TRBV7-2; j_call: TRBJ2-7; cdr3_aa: CASSPVGRLYEQYF; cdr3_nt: TGTGCCAGCAGCCCCGTCGGCAGGCTCTACGAGCAGTACTTC
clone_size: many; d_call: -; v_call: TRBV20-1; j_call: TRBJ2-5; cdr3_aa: CSARTGTAPQYF; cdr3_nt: TGCAGTGCTAGAACGGGAACAGCTCCCCAGTACTTC
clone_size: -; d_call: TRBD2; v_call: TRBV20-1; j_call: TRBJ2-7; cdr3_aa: CSARAGGSVSYEQYF; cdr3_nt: TGCAGTGCTAGAGCGGGGGGGTCGGTCTCCTACGAGCAGTACTTC
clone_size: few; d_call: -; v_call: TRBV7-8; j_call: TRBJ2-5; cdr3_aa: CASSLDRQRETQYF; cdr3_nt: TGTGCCAGCAGCTTAGATCGACAGCGGGAGACCCAGTACTTC
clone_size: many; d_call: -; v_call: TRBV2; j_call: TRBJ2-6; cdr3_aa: CASSENPFSGANVLTF; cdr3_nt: TGTGCCAGCAGTGAAAACCCCTTCTCTGGGGCCAACGTCCTGACTTTC
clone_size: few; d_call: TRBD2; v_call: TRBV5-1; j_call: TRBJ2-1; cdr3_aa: CASSRLAGGSYNEQFF; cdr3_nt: TGCGCCAGCAGCCGACTAGCGGGGGGGTCCTACAATGAGCAGTTCTTC
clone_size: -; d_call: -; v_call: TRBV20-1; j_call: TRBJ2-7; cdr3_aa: CSARLGRSPYEQYF; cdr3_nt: TGCAGTGCTAGGCTAGGTCGGAGCCCCTACGAGCAGTACTTC
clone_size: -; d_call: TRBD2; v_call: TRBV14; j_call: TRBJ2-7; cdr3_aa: CASSATVKRLAGVEQYF; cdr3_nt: TGTGCCAGCTCGGCTACGGTGAAACGACTAGCGGGGGTCGAGCAGTACTTC
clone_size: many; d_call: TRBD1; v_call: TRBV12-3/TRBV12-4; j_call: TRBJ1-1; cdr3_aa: CASSRQGDTEAFF; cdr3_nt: TGTGCCAGCAGTCGACAGGGCGACACTGAAGCTTTCTTT
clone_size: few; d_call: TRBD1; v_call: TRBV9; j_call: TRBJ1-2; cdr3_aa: CASSVEETGRYGYTF; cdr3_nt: TGTGCCAGCAGCGTAGAGGAGACAGGGCGGTATGGCTACACCTTC
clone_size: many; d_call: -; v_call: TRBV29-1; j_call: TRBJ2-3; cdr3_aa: CSVAMTDTQYF; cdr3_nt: TGCAGCGTTGCAATGACAGATACGCAGTATTTT
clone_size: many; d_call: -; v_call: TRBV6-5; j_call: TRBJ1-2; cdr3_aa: CASSYGYSGANYGYTF; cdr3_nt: TGTGCCAGCAGTTACGGCTATTCGGGAGCTAACTATGGCTACACCTTC
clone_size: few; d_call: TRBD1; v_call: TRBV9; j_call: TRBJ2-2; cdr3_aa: CASSVVSGGTGELFF; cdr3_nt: TGTGCCAGCAGCGTAGTTTCAGGGGGAACCGGGGAGCTGTTTTTT